Following are 5 T cell receptor beta chains from one sample sequenced in a study of PD-L1 blockade in urothelial cancer. Profiled with immunoSEQ multiplex PCR; TCRdb holds only in-frame clones, not every one. Of roughly 40,000 clones detected, 81% appear once; the ten largest clones hold 2.5% to 3%. The sample consisted of PBMCs, taken around atezolizumab (anti-PD-L1) treatment. The receptor source for this set is a man between 65 and 85 years old with urothelial cancer.

The rearrangement joins TRBV28 to TRBJ1-5; the match to TRBD1 covers 8 bases. J gave up 6 bases and V 6 bases, and 10 bases lay outside the gene matches. The CDR3 loop spans 15 amino acids. Germline assignment: CDR1 MDHEN and CDR2 SYDVKM. The DNA for the CDR3 is TGTGCCAGCAGGTTTCTTAGACAGGGGAGTCAGCCCCAGCATTTT. This gives the protein CASRFLRQGSQPQHF.

This clone was seen a handful of times. The rearrangement joins TRBV7-3 to TRBJ2-1, with D tentatively TRBD2 (5 bases). Germline loops: CDR1 SGHTA, CDR2 FQGTGA. This CDR3 spans 16 amino acids. V dropped 1 base and J dropped 4 bases, with 14 bases sitting between them. CDR3 amino acids: CASSLNSVSGYNEQFF. CDR3 sequence (DNA): TGTGCCAGCAGCTTAAACAGCGTCTCGGGGTACAATGAGCAGTTCTTC.

V gene TRBV6-4 combines with J gene TRBJ2-3, with 8 bases fitting TRBD2. The CDR3 sequence is 14 residues long. CDR1 is MRHNA, CDR2 SNTAGT, per germline. After removal of 2 bases from V and 2 bases from J, the junction contained 0 bases not matched to a gene. Here the CDR3 reads CASSDGLATDTQYF. In nucleotides, the CDR3 is TGTGCCAGCAGTGACGGACTAGCCACAGATACGCAGTATTTT.

The genes are TRBV19 and TRBJ2-3; TRBD1 agrees at 7 bases. Looked up from germline, CDR1 is LNHDA and CDR2 is SQIVND (reference sequence). V trimming: 6 bases; J trimming: 0 bases; junction bases outside the gene matches: 6. The CDR3 consists of 15 residues. CDR3 in amino acids: CASSRQGASTDTQYF. CDR3 bases: TGTGCCAGTAGCCGACAGGGTGCTAGCACAGATACGCAGTATTTT.

The gene calls are TRBV10-3 and TRBJ2-1; D uncertain. The germline V gene has CDR1 ENHRY and CDR2 SYGVKD. This CDR3 is built from 12 residues. V lost 5 bases, J lost 5 bases, and 7 bases lay in between. As DNA, the CDR3 is TGTGCCATCAGTCAAATAGACAATGAGCAGTTCTTC. This encodes CAISQIDNEQFF.